Shown below are 21 T cell receptor beta chains from a single sample sequenced in a study of blood T cell repertoires in COVID-19. The method was immunoSEQ multiplex PCR; TCRdb's version includes in-frame clones alone and lacks a portion of them. The repertoire holds about 120,000 clones, with over 65% as singletons. The sequenced material came from peripheral blood. These TCRs come from a man in his thirties or forties with acute or convalescent COVID-19.

The CDR3 DNA is TGCGCCAGCAGCTCCCGGACAGGGGACACCGGGGAGCTGTTTTTT. The encoded protein is CASSSRTGDTGELFF. The chain uses TRBV5-1 and TRBJ2-2, with 9 bases fitting TRBD1. CDR3 length: 15 residues. Germline V gene lookup returns CDR1 SGHRS and CDR2 YFSETQ. Trimming removed 3 bases from V and 3 bases from J; junction bases left unmatched: 3.

A remark on this clone: The junction differs from germline at one of its ends, possibly a read error. The chain carries TRBV2 and TRBJ2-7; D might be TRBD2 (5 bases). The CDR3 totals 13 residues. Per germline, CDR1 SNHLY and CDR2 FYNNEI. DNA of the CDR3: TGTGCCAGCAGGGAAGTGGGGAGAAGCGAGCAGTACTTC. Protein product: CASREVGRSEQYF.

The chain couples TRBV5-1 to TRBJ1-1; 7 positions match TRBD1. This CDR3 is 14 amino acids long. V shed 4 bases and J 1 base; nucleotides not matched to a gene: 4. CDR1 and CDR2 (germline): SGHRS, YFSETQ. The CDR3 coding sequence is TGCGCCAGCAGCAGAGGGACAGAGAACACTGAAGCTTTCTTT. Translated: CASSRGTENTEAFF.

The chain combines TRBV6-1 with TRBJ1-2, with 9 bases lining up with TRBD1. The CDR3 is made up of 19 amino acids. J gave up 0 bases and V 4 bases, and 15 bases lay outside the gene matches. Germline-derived CDR1 and CDR2 are MNHNS and SASEGT. In nucleotides, the CDR3 is TGTGCCAGCAGTGCCTCCCGGGACAGGGAACAAGGCTCTAACTATGGCTACACCTTC. Translation: CASSASRDREQGSNYGYTF.

The rearrangement joins TRBV19 to TRBJ2-7, with TRBD1 matching 9 bases. Unmatched junction bases numbered 15, after V lost 7 bases and J lost 5 bases. The V gene's germline CDR1 is LNHDA and CDR2 SQIVND (reference sequence). CDR3 size: 16 residues. The CDR3, as DNA: TGTGCCAGTAAAACCGGGACAGGGCAACAGGAGCACGAGCAGTACGTC. Translating it yields CASKTGTGQQEHEQYV.

About this clone: Other nucleotide sequences in the sample specify the same CDR3. The chain carries TRBV7-3 and TRBJ2-3; D not certain. Trimming took off 0 bases at V and 4 bases at J, with 5 bases between the two ends. Germline V gives CDR1 SGHTA, CDR2 FQGTGA. This CDR3 is built from 13 residues. The CDR3 loop reads CASSLTGPDTQYF. For the CDR3, the DNA is TGTGCCAGCAGCTTAACGGGCCCAGATACGCAGTATTTT.

This chain connects TRBV30 to TRBJ1-4; possibly TRBD1 for D (6 bases). The CDR3 is 14 residues long. V lost 3 bases and J lost 7, with 15 bases in between. In germline, CDR1 is GTSNPN, CDR2 SVGIG (reference sequence). CDR3 DNA sequence: TGTGCCTGGAGCGGTACGGGGGGCTTTGAAAAACTGTTTTTT. Protein sequence: CAWSGTGGFEKLFF.

V usage is TRBV6-5 and J usage is TRBJ2-1, with 7 bases that match TRBD2. Germline assignment: CDR1 MNHEY and CDR2 SVGAGI. The ends lost 2 bases at V and 9 bases at J; junction bases unmatched: 7. This CDR3 has 14 amino acids. The CDR3 DNA follows: TGTGCCAGCAGTTACGCCCTCGGGGAGGGTGAGCAGTTCTTC. This gives the protein CASSYALGEGEQFF.

This rearrangement joins TRBV7-2 to TRBJ1-3; TRBD1 matches at 9 bases. With V trimmed by 1 base and J by 2 bases, 6 bases remained unmatched. Germline loops: CDR1 SGHTA, CDR2 FQGNSA. CDR3 length equals 17 residues. This chain's CDR3 is CASSLGDRALTGNTIYF. For the CDR3, the DNA is TGTGCCAGCAGCTTAGGGGACAGGGCGCTTACTGGAAACACCATATATTTT.

In its sample, this clone was seen a few times. The chain couples TRBV21-1 to TRBJ2-1; the table names TRBD1, a call not compared with the DNA. TRBV21-1 is noted as a pseudogene. The CDR3 consists of 17 residues. CDR3 amino acids: CASSVLPDRSSYNEQFF. The CDR3 coding sequence is TGTGCCAGCAGCGTACTCCCGGACAGGAGCTCCTACAATGAGCAGTTCTTC.

This sequence joins TRBV5-8 and TRBJ2-3; 8 bases agree with TRBD2. CDR1 is SGHTS, CDR2 YDEGEE, per germline. J lost 7 bases, V lost 1 base, and 11 bases had no gene match. This CDR3 comprises 16 residues. This CDR3 reads CASSLFGPSGSYTQYF. The CDR3 region has the DNA TGTGCCAGCAGCTTGTTCGGCCCAAGCGGGAGCTATACGCAGTATTTT.

The gene calls are TRBV2 and TRBJ2-7; D might be TRBD1 (5 bases). The CDR3 loop spans 16 amino acids. CDR1 is SNHLY, CDR2 FYNNEI, per germline. Trimming stripped 5 bases from V and 2 bases from J, with 19 bases between. CDR3 sequence: CASSPGGRADPYEQYF. CDR3 in DNA: TGTGCCAGCAGTCCCGGTGGCAGGGCAGATCCCTACGAGCAGTACTTC.

The chain combines TRBV20-1 with TRBJ1-5; 8 bases match TRBD1. The CDR3 spans 14 residues. Germline CDR1 reads DFQATT; CDR2 reads SNEGSKA (reference sequence). The V gene end was trimmed by 3 bases and the J gene end by 5 bases; junction bases not matched to a gene: 6. Here the CDR3 DNA reads TGCAGTGCTAGTCAGGGGGCGAGCGATCAGCCCCAGCATTTT. This codes for CSASQGASDQPQHF.

V usage is TRBV6-5 and J usage is TRBJ2-3, with 9 positions matching TRBD2. The CDR3 sequence is 14 residues long. The germline V gene has CDR1 MNHEY and CDR2 SVGAGI. Trimming removed 7 bases from V and 1 base from J; junction bases left unmatched: 3. The CDR3 region is CASIIAGGTDTQYF. DNA of the CDR3: TGTGCCAGCATTATAGCGGGGGGCACAGATACGCAGTATTTT.

The chain carries TRBV7-9 and TRBJ1-3, with no clear D. V was clipped by 1 base and J by 4 bases, with 8 bases between them. The CDR3 extends over 14 amino acids. The germline gives CDR1 SEHNR, CDR2 FQNEAQ (reference sequence). In DNA, the CDR3 is TGTGCCAGCAGCTTAGGACTAGGGGGAAACACCATATATTTT. Its protein product is CASSLGLGGNTIYF.

The rearrangement uses TRBV14 and TRBJ2-5, with 7 bases aligning to TRBD1. Germline assignment: CDR1 SGHDN and CDR2 FVKESK. The V segment lost 1 base and the J segment 5 bases; nucleotides outside the gene matches: 13. The CDR3 has 17 amino acids. The CDR3 loop is CASSQGTGFRIRETQYF. The DNA for the CDR3 is TGTGCCAGCAGCCAAGGGACAGGCTTCAGAATAAGGGAGACCCAGTACTTC. The full variable domain, rest sourced from reference TRBV14 and TRBJ2-5, is EAGVTQFPSHSVIEKGQTVTLRCDPISGHDNLYWYRRVMGKEIKFLLHFVKESKQDESGMPNNRFLAERTGGTYSTLKVQPAELEDSGVYFCASSQGTGFRIRETQYFGPGTRLLVL.

This rearrangement joins TRBV30 to TRBJ1-3; no definite D call. CDR1 is GTSNPN, CDR2 SVGIG, per germline (reference sequence). The CDR3 extends over 15 amino acids. Trimming removed 2 bases from V and 4 bases from J, with 15 bases in between. Written as DNA, the CDR3 is TGTGCCTGGAGTCCCTTTCGTTTGGGCGGAAACACCATATATTTT. Amino acid sequence: CAWSPFRLGGNTIYF.

The V call is TRBV9, the J call TRBJ1-4; 9 positions agree with TRBD1. The CDR3 totals 15 residues. The germline V gene has CDR1 SGDLS and CDR2 YYNGEE. J lost 8 bases, V lost 4 bases, and 9 bases had no gene match. In nucleotides, the CDR3 is TGTGCCAGCAGCCCCCGGACAGGGGAAGAGGAAAAACTGTTTTTT. Amino acid sequence: CASSPRTGEEEKLFF. Using reference TRBV9 and TRBJ1-4 for the parts outside the CDR3, the full variable domain is DSGVTQTPKHLITATGQRVTLRCSPRSGDLSVYWYQQSLDQGLQFLIQYYNGEERAKGNILERFSAQQFPDLHSELNLSSLELGDSALYFCASSPRTGEEEKLFFGSGTQLSVL.

This rearrangement joins TRBV29-1 to TRBJ2-1, with 11 nucleotides matching TRBD2. V lost 8 bases, J lost 1 base, and 4 bases stayed unmatched. Germline CDR1 reads SQVTM; CDR2 reads ANQGSEA. The CDR3 has 14 residues. The CDR3 nucleotides read TGCAGCATTAGCGGGGGGGCATCCTACAATGAGCAGTTCTTC. Its protein is CSISGGASYNEQFF.

The rearrangement links TRBV5-4 to TRBJ2-7; the D gene is possibly TRBD1 (5 bases). Germline-derived CDR1 and CDR2 are SGHNT and YYREEE (reference sequence). Trimming stripped 2 bases from V and 3 bases from J, with 12 bases between. CDR3 length equals 14 residues. The CDR3 DNA reads as TGTGCCAGCAGCTTTCAGGGATCAGACTACGAGCAGTACTTC. Translation: CASSFQGSDYEQYF.

The V call is TRBV4-1, the J call TRBJ1-6; D not certain. Germline loops: CDR1 MGHRA, CDR2 YSYEKL. Trimming stripped 6 bases from V and 7 bases from J, with 16 bases between. CDR3 length: 15 amino acids. The CDR3 sequence is CASRPMVLANSPLHF. The CDR3 region has the DNA TGCGCCAGCAGGCCGATGGTCCTAGCCAATTCACCCCTCCACTTT.